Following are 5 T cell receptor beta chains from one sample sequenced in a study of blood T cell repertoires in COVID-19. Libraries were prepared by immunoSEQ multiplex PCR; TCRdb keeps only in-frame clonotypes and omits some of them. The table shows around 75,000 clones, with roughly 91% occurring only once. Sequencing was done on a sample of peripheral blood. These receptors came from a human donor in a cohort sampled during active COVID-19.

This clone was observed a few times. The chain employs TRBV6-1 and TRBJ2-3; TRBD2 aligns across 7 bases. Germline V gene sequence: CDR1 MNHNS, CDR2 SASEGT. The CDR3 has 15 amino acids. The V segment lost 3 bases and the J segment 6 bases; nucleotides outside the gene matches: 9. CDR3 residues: CASSEPWTSGDTQYF. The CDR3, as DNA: TGTGCCAGCAGTGAGCCCTGGACTAGTGGCGATACGCAGTATTTT.

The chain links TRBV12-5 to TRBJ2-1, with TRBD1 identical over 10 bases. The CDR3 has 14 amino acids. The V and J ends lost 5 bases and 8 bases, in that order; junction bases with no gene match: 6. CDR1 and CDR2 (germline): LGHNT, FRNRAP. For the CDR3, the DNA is TGTGCTAGTGGTACCGGACAGGGGGGACATGAGCAGTTCTTC. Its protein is CASGTGQGGHEQFF.

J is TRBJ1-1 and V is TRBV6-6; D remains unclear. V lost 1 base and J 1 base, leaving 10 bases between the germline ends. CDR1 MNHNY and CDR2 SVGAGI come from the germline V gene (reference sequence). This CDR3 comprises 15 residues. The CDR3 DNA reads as TGTGCCAGCAGTTACTTACAGAGAACGAACACTGAAGCTTTCTTT. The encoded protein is CASSYLQRTNTEAFF.

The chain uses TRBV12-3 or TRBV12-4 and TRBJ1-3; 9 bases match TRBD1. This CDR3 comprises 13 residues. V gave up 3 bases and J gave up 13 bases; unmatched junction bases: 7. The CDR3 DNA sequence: TGTGCCAGCAGTTTCGACCGGGACAGGGAGATATATTTT. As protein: CASSFDRDREIYF.

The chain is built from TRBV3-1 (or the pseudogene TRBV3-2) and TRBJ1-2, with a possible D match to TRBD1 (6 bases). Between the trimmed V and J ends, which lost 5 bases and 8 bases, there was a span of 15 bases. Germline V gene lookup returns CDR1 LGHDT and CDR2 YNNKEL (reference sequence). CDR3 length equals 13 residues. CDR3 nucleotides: TGTGCCAGCAGCGATCAGTTAAGGGGGGGCTACACCTTC. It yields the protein CASSDQLRGGYTF.